This TCR beta chain comes out of a study of blood T cell repertoires in COVID-19. The CDR3 is 14 amino acids. V shed 8 bases and J shed 6 bases, with 19 bases lying between them. CDR1 MGHRA and CDR2 YSYEKL come from the germline V gene. Sequencing was performed with immunoSEQ multiplex PCR; in TCRdb, only in-frame clones are kept and a portion is missing. Of approximately 240,000 clones listed, about 93% are singletons. Residents of about two dozen US areas, aged 18 to 89 years, made up the participants. Donors of Cohort 3 who recovered were those that had two negative PCRs, clearance, or symptom resolution. This clone was recorded once.

The sample comprised PBMCs or T cells enriched from blood (not recorded which). The clonotype was recovered from a woman under 30 who had recovered from COVID-19. The chain has TRBV4-1 and TRBJ1-1; D uncertain. The CDR3 coding sequence is TGCGCCAGCCTCAGCTTTGGGCAGCACCCTGAAGCTTTCTTT. It yields the protein CASLSFGQHPEAFF.